Sample share makes the clone carrying this TCR beta chain large. What it recognizes is unknown. V was clipped by 9 bases and J by 1 base; unmatched bases: 9. The germline gives CDR1 MNHEY, CDR2 SMNVEV (reference sequence). This CDR3 comprises 15 residues. The table came from immunoSEQ multiplex PCR; TCRdb's copy has only in-frame clones and leaves some out. The data show about 120,000 clones, over 75% seen once. This specimen belongs to a study of T cell responses to AZD1222 COVID-19 vaccine. General study points: Repertoires in all cases were sampled only once the peak T cell response had passed. Mostly white British, mostly female donors; authors suggested clonal diversity may be underestimated.

This specimen consisted of peripheral blood, obtained 28 days after the second dose of the MenACWY control vaccine. The chain links TRBV27 to TRBJ2-7, with 10 bases matching TRBD2. This TCR derives from an adult who received the MenACWY meningococcal vaccine as a control. The CDR3 DNA is TGTGCCAGTACCCCTCTAGCGGGAGAATCCTACGAGCAGTACTTC. Translating gives CASTPLAGESYEQYF.